This TCR beta chain was profiled in a study of blood T cells in healthy people across ages. Findings and caveats of the study: The unsorted PBMCs prevented any conclusive comparison of naive versus antigen-experienced cells. There was no known CMV status for donors, so expanded clonotype changes were possibly confounded.

Germline V lookup: CDR1 ENHRY, CDR2 SYGVKD. CDR3 length: 12 amino acids. Trimming stripped 6 bases from V and 4 bases from J, with 9 bases between. Sample-barcoded 5' priming and a J-beta primer mix drove a second PCR of roughly 6 to 12 cycles. TCRdb redid the calling of the 5' RACE reads with MiXCR, one entry per CDR3 protein. The table includes some 1.5 million distinct CDR3 sequences, 28% detected once. There are many counts of this clonotype. Its specificity is not known. The rearrangement joins TRBV10-3 to TRBJ2-5, with a weak D call TRBD1 (5 bases). Sequences were obtained from blood. The clonotype comes from a woman between 25 and 40 years old in good health. This chain's CDR3 is CAISNRSETQYF. The CDR3 nucleotides read TGTGCCATCAGCAACAGGTCAGAGACCCAGTACTTC.